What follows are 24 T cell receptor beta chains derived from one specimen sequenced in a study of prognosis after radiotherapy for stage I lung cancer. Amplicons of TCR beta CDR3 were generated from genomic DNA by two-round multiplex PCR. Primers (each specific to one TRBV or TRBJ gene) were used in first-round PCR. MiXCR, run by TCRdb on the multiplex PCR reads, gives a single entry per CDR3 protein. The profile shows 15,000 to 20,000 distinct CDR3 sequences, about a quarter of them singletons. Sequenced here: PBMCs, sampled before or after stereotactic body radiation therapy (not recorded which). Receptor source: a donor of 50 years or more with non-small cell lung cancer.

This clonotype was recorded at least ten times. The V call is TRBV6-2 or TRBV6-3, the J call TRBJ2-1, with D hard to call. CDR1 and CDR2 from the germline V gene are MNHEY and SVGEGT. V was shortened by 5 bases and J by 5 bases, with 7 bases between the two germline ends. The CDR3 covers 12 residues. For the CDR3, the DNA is TGTGCCAGCAGTGTATCTGACAATGAGCAGTTCTTC. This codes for CASSVSDNEQFF.

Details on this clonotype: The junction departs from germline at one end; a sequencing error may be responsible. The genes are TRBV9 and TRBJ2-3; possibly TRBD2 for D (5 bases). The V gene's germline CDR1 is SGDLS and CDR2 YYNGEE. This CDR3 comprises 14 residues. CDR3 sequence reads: CANSSDEEADTQYF. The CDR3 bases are TGTGCCAACAGCTCGGACGAGGAGGCAGATACGCAGTATTTT.

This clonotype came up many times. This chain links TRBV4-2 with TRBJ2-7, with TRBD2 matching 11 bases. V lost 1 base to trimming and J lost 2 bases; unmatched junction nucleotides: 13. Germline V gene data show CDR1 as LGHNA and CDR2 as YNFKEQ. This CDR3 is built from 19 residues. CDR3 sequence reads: CASSQGGLTSGSVPYEQYF. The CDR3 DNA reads TGTGCCAGCAGCCAAGGAGGCCTCACTAGCGGGAGTGTTCCCTACGAGCAGTACTTC.

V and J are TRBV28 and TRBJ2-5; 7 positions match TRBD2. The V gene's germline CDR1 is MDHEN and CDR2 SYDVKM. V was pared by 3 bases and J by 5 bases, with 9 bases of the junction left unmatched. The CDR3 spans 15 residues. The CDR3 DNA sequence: TGTGCCAGCAGTTTGGGGGGGACTTGGTGGGAGACCCAGTACTTC. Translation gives CASSLGGTWWETQYF.

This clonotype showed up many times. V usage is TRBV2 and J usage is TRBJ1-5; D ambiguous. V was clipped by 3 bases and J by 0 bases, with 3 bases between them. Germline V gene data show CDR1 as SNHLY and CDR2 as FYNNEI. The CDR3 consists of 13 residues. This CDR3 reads CASSDDSNQPQHF. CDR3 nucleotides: TGTGCCAGCAGTGACGATAGCAATCAGCCCCAGCATTTT.

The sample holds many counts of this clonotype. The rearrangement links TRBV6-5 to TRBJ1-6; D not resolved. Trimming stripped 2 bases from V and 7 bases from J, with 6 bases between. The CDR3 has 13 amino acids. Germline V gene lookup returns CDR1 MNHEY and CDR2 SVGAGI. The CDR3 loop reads CASSYLRNSPLHF. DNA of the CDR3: TGTGCCAGCAGTTACCTCAGGAATTCACCCCTCCACTTT.

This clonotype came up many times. CDR3: CSARGRAYEQYF. Here the CDR3 DNA reads TGCAGTGCTAGAGGCCGGGCCTACGAGCAGTACTTC. The gene calls are TRBV20-1 and TRBJ2-7; D is unresolved. There are 12 residues in the CDR3. V lost 1 base to trimming and J lost 2 bases, with 6 bases between them. Per germline, CDR1 DFQATT and CDR2 SNEGSKA (reference sequence).

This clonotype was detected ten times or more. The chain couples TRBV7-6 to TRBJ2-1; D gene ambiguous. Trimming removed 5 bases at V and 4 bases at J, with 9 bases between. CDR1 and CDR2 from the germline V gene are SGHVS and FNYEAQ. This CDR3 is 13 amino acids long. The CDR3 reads CASSRADYNEQFF. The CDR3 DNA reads TGTGCCAGCAGCCGAGCCGATTACAATGAGCAGTTCTTC.

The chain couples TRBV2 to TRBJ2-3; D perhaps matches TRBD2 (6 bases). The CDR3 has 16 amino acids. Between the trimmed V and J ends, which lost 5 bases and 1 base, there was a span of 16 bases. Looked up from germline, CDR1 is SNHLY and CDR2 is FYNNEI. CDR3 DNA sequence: TGTGCCAGCAGTCGGACTATCTGGAGAGGCACAGATACGCAGTATTTT. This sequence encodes CASSRTIWRGTDTQYF.

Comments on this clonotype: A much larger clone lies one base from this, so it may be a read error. The DNA of the CDR3 is TGCAGCGTCCTCGACAGGTACCAGCAGTACTTC. This gives the protein CSVLDRYQQYF. The V gene is TRBV29-1, the J gene TRBJ2-7; the D gene is possibly TRBD1 (6 bases). Germline values: CDR1 SQVTM, CDR2 ANQGSEA. This CDR3 has 11 residues. V was trimmed by 6 bases and J by 8 bases, leaving 14 bases between them.

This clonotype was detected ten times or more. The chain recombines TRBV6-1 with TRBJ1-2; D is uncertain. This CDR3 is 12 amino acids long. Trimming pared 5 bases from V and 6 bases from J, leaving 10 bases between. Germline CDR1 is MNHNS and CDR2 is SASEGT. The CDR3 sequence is CASSRTVDGYTF. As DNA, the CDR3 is TGTGCCAGCAGTCGGACGGTAGATGGCTACACCTTC.

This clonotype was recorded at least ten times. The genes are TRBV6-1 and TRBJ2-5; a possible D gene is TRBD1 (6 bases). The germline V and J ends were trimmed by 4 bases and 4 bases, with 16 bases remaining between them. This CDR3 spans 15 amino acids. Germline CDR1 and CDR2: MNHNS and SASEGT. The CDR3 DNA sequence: TGTGCCAGCAGTGTCGGCAGCCTCAGGGGAGAGACCCAGTACTTC. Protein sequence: CASSVGSLRGETQYF.

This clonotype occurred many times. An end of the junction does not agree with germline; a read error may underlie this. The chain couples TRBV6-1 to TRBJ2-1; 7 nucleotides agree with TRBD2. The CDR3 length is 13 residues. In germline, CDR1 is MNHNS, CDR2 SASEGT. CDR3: CASSERFVTSFLF. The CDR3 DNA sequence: TGTGCCAGCAGTGAGAGATTTGTGACTAGCTTTCTCTTC.

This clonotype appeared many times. The CDR3 nucleotides read TGTGCCAGCAGCCTATCGGGACTAGCGTCCACCGGGGAGCTGTTTTTT. Translated: CASSLSGLASTGELFF. The chain carries TRBV7-9 and TRBJ2-2; 10 positions agree with TRBD2. V gave up 5 bases and J gave up 4 bases; unmatched junction bases: 7. This CDR3 region has 16 residues. CDR1 and CDR2 from the germline V gene are SEHNR and FQNEAQ (reference sequence).

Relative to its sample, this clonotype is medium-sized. The CDR3 DNA reads as TGCGCCAGCAGCGAGGCGACAGGGAGCAATCAGCCCCAGCATTTT. This encodes CASSEATGSNQPQHF. This sequence joins TRBV5-1 and TRBJ1-5; 7 bases agree with TRBD1. Germline CDR1 SGHRS, CDR2 YFSETQ. Unmatched junction bases numbered 5, after V lost 4 bases and J lost 1 base. The CDR3 spans 15 residues.

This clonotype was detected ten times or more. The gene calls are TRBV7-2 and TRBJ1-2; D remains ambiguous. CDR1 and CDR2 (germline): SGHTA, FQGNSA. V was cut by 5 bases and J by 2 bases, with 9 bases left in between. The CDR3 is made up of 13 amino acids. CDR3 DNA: TGTGCCAGCAGCCCACGTCGGAACTATGGCTACACCTTC. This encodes CASSPRRNYGYTF. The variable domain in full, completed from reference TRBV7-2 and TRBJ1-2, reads GAGVSQSPSNKVTEKGKDVELRCDPISGHTALYWYRQSLGQGLEFLIYFQGNSAPDKSGLPSDRFSAERTGGSVSTLTIQRTQQEDSAVYLCASSPRRNYGYTFGSGTRLTVV.

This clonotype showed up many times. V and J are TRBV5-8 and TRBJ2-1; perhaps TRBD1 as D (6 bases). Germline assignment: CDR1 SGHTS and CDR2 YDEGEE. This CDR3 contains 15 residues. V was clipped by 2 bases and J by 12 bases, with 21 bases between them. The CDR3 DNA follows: TGTGCCAGCAGCTTCGGACAGTGGGCCCAGGGTGTGCAGTTCTTC. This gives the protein CASSFGQWAQGVQFF.

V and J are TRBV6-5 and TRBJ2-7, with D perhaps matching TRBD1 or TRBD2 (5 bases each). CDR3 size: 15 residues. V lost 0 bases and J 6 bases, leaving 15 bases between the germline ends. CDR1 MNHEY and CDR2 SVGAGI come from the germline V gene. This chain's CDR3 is CASSYSGVIWGEQYF. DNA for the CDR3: TGTGCCAGCAGTTACTCGGGGGTGATATGGGGCGAGCAGTACTTC.

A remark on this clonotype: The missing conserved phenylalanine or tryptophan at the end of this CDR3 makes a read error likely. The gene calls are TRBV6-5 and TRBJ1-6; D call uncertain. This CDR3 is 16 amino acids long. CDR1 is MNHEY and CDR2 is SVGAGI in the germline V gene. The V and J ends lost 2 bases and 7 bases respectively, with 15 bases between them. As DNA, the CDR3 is TGTGCCAGCAGTTACATGTCTGGCCGGAAAAATTCACCCCTCCACGTT. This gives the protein CASSYMSGRKNSPLHV.

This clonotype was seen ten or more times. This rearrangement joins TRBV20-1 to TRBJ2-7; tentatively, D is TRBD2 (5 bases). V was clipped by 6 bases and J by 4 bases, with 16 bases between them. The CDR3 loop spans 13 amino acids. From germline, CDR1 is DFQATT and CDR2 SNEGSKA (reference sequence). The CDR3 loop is CSAVASHYYEQYF. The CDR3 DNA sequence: TGCAGTGCGGTAGCGAGCCACTATTACGAGCAGTACTTC.

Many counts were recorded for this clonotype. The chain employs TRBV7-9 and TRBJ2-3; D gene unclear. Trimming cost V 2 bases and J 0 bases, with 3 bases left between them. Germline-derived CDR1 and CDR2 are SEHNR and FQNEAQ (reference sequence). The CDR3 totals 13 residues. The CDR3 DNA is TGTGCCAGCAGCTTATACAGCACAGATACGCAGTATTTT. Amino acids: CASSLYSTDTQYF.

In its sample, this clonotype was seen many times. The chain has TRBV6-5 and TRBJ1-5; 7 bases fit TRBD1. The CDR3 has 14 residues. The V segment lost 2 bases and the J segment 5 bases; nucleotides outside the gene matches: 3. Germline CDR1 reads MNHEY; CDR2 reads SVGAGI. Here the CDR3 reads CASSYTGTDQPQHF. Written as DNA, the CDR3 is TGTGCCAGCAGTTACACAGGGACAGATCAGCCCCAGCATTTT.

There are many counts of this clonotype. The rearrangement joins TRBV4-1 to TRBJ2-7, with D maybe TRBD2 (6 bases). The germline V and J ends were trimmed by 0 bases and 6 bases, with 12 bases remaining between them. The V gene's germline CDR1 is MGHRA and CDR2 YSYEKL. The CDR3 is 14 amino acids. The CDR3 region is CASSQDRWGGEQYF. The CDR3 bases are TGCGCCAGCAGCCAAGATCGATGGGGAGGCGAGCAGTACTTC.

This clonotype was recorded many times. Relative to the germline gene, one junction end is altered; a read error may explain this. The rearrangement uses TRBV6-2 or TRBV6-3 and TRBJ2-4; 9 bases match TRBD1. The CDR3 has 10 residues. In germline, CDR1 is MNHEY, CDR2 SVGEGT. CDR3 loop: CAIGTGPKVF. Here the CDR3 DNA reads TGTGCCATCGGGACAGGGCCTAAGGTCTTC.